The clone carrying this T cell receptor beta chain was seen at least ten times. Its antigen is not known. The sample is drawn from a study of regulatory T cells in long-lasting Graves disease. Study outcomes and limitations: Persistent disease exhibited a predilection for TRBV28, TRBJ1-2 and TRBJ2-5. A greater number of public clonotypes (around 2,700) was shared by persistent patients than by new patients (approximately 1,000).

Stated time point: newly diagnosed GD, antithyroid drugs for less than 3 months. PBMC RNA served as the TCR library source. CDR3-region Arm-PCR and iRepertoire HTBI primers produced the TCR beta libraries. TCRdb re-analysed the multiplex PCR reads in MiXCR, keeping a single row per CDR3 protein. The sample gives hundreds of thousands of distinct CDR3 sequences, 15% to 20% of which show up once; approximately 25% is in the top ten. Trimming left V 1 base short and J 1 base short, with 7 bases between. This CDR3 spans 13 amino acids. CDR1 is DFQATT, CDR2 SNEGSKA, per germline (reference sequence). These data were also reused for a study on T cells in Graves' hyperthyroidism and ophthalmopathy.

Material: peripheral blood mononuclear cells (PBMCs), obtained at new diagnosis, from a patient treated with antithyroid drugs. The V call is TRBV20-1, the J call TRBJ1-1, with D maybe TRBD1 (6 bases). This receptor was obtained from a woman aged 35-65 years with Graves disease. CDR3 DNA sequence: TGCAGTGCTAGAGGACAGGAGAACACTGAAGCTTTCTTT. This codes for CSARGQENTEAFF.